These 9 T cell receptor beta chains share one sample of origin, sequenced in a study of blood T cell repertoires in COVID-19. Clones were sequenced by immunoSEQ multiplex PCR, and TCRdb holds only the in-frame ones, with some missing. The sample includes under 170,000 clones, roughly nine tenths of them seen just once. Sequenced sample: peripheral blood. Receptors originate from an older woman with active or convalescent COVID-19.

The chain recombines TRBV19 with TRBJ2-1; 13 positions match TRBD2. Germline V CDR1 and CDR2: LNHDA, SQIVND (reference sequence). The trim removed 5 bases at V and 8 bases at J, leaving 6 bases unmatched. This CDR3 region has 15 residues. CDR3 nucleotide sequence: TGTGCCAGTAGTCTCCGACTAGCGGGGGGCGATGAGCAGTTCTTC. The encoded protein is CASSLRLAGGDEQFF.

This chain uses TRBV6-4 with TRBJ2-1, with a weak D call TRBD1 (5 bases). V lost 8 bases and J 6 bases, leaving 17 bases between the germline ends. The V gene's germline CDR1 is MRHNA and CDR2 SNTAGT. The CDR3 sequence is 14 residues long. The CDR3 DNA follows: TGTGCCAGCTCAGAGCAGGGCCCCGGCAATGAGCAGTTCTTC. It is translated as CASSEQGPGNEQFF.

This clone was seen a single time. This chain connects TRBV19 to TRBJ1-6, with D maybe TRBD1 (6 bases). This CDR3 spans 18 amino acids. V lost 3 bases and J lost 1, with 16 bases in between. Germline CDR1 and CDR2: LNHDA and SQIVND (reference sequence). CDR3 bases: TGTGCCAGTAGTATCACTCTCCAGCAGGGGTCCTATAATTCACCCCTCCACTTT. Translated, it gives CASSITLQQGSYNSPLHF.

This chain joins TRBV30 and TRBJ2-7; TRBD2 matches at 8 bases. V was clipped by 5 bases and J by 1 base; unmatched bases: 10. The germline V gene encodes CDR1 GTSNPN and CDR2 SVGIG (reference sequence). The CDR3 extends over 15 amino acids. The CDR3 nucleotides read TGTGCCTGGCAGGTTGCGGGGGGTCTTTCCTACGAGCAGTACTTC. This sequence encodes CAWQVAGGLSYEQYF.

This chain uses TRBV6-6 with TRBJ2-4; 8 bases agree with TRBD1. Looked up from germline, CDR1 is MNHNY and CDR2 is SVGAGI (reference sequence). This CDR3 has 16 residues. The V segment lost 5 bases and the J segment 5 bases; nucleotides outside the gene matches: 11. The CDR3 nucleotides read TGTGCCAGCAGTACGCGACAGGGGATGGAGCAAAACATTCAGTACTTC. Its protein is CASSTRQGMEQNIQYF.

V is TRBV7-2 and J is TRBJ2-3, with 10 bases matching TRBD1. J gave up 5 bases and V 3 bases, and 8 bases lay outside the gene matches. The CDR3 is 16 residues long. The V gene's germline CDR1 is SGHTA and CDR2 FQGNSA. CDR3 DNA: TGTGCCAGCAGCTTCCAAGGGACAGGGGTGGGAGATACGCAGTATTTT. As protein: CASSFQGTGVGDTQYF.

In this sample, this clone turned up once. This rearrangement joins TRBV2 to TRBJ2-5; the match to TRBD1 covers 9 bases. J gave up 5 bases and V 8 bases, and 6 bases lay outside the gene matches. CDR3 size: 13 residues. Germline V gives CDR1 SNHLY, CDR2 FYNNEI. The CDR3 protein is CASQQGARETQYF. CDR3 sequence (DNA): TGTGCCAGCCAACAGGGGGCCCGCGAGACCCAGTACTTC.

This clone turned up a few times. J is TRBJ2-1 and V is TRBV7-2; TRBD2 agrees at 8 bases. V was clipped by 5 bases and J by 9 bases; unmatched bases: 15. The CDR3 loop spans 16 amino acids. In germline, CDR1 is SGHTA, CDR2 FQGNSA. The CDR3 sequence: CASSPFTGGTSGEQFF. The CDR3 DNA reads as TGTGCCAGCAGCCCCTTTACGGGGGGGACTTCCGGTGAGCAGTTCTTC.

This clone was detected only once. The V call is TRBV4-3, the J call TRBJ1-6; 8 bases fit TRBD1. The CDR3 spans 15 residues. The V gene's germline CDR1 is LGHNA and CDR2 YSLEER. Trimming cost V 4 bases and J 8 bases; bases outside gene matches: 7. CDR3 protein: CASSPDRDRHSPLHF. The CDR3 DNA is TGCGCCAGCAGCCCCGACCGGGACAGGCATTCACCCCTCCACTTT.